A selection of T cell receptor beta chains follows, all from one sample in a study of regulatory T cells in long-lasting Graves disease. TCRdb re-called the multiplex PCR reads with MiXCR, one entry per CDR3 protein. The sample consists of hundreds of thousands of distinct CDR3 sequences, about 17% of them appearing once. The same data also went into a second study, on T cells in Graves' hyperthyroidism and ophthalmopathy.

Sequencing used peripheral blood mononuclear cells (PBMCs), obtained at new diagnosis, from a patient treated with antithyroid drugs. Source of these receptors: a woman aged 25 to 45 with Graves disease. CDR3s include the opening cysteine and the closing phenylalanine or tryptophan. D genes are given only for firm matches. Only part of the rows carry a size: once, few, many, or a class if the clone is expanded.

>TRBV28|TRBD2|TRBJ2-3|NA
TGTGCCGGCAGTTCTAGCGGGAGAAGACCGGATACGCAGTATTTT
CAGSSSGRRPDTQYF
>TRBV7-6|NA|TRBJ2-7|NA
TGTGCCAGCAGCTTACCACAGGGAGGCGGATCCTACGAGCAGTACTTC
CASSLPQGGGSYEQYF
>TRBV3-1|NA|TRBJ1-1|many
TGTGCCAGCAGCCACGGGCAAAAGAACACTGAAGCTTTCTTT
CASSHGQKNTEAFF
>TRBV6-2/TRBV6-3|TRBD1|TRBJ2-3|NA
TGTGCCAGCAGCCCGGGACAGATGGGATATACGCAGTATTTT
CASSPGQMGYTQYF
>TRBV12-3/TRBV12-4|NA|TRBJ2-2|few
TGTGCCAGCAGTCGTGTAGGGAACACCGGGGAGCTGTTTTTT
CASSRVGNTGELFF
>TRBV28|TRBD2|TRBJ2-7|many
TGTGCCAGCAGGCGGGGGGGAGAGGCCTACGAGCAGTACTTC
CASRRGGEAYEQYF
>TRBV5-1|NA|TRBJ2-3|few
TGCGCCAGCAGCTTGGGGATGGGAGGCCAGGGCACAGATACGCAGTATTTT
CASSLGMGGQGTDTQYF
>TRBV28|TRBD2|TRBJ2-3|few
TGTGCCATCAAGACTAGCGGGATGGATACGCAGTATTTT
CAIKTSGMDTQYF
>TRBV20-1|NA|TRBJ2-7|many
TGCAGTGCTAGAGATATGTCGGTTAGCTTCACGGGGGAGCAGTACTTC
CSARDMSVSFTGEQYF
>TRBV20-1|NA|TRBJ1-5|few
TGCAGTGCTAGAGATATCGGGGGGGCAGGGCAGCCCCAGCATTTT
CSARDIGGAGQPQHF
>TRBV7-9|TRBD2|TRBJ2-1|NA
TGTGCCAGCAGGTATACTAGCGGGAGCCGTGAGCAGTTCTTC
CASRYTSGSREQFF
>TRBV10-3|TRBD1|TRBJ1-5|few
TGTGCCATCAGTGAGCCGGGGACAGGGAAAAATCAGCCCCAGCATTTT
CAISEPGTGKNQPQHF
>TRBV11-2|TRBD2|TRBJ2-2|NA
TGTGCCAGCAGCTCTAGACTAGCGGCGAACACCGGGGAGCTGTTTTTT
CASSSRLAANTGELFF
>TRBV7-8|TRBD2|TRBJ2-7|many
TGTGCCAGCAGCTTAACTAGCGGGGCTAGTTCTCCCTACTTC
CASSLTSGASSPYF
>TRBV4-1|NA|TRBJ2-7|many
TGCGCCAGCAGCCAACAGGGGAAACCATACGAGCAGTACTTC
CASSQQGKPYEQYF
>TRBV7-9|TRBD2|TRBJ2-7|many
TGTGCCAGTCGGACTAGCGGGAATTCCTACGAGCAGTACTTC
CASRTSGNSYEQYF
>TRBV10-3|NA|TRBJ2-3|once
TGTGCCAGCAGTTACTCTGCGGGACTCACAGATACGCAGTATTTT
CASSYSAGLTDTQYF
>TRBV5-1|NA|TRBJ2-5|many
TGCGCCAGCAGCATGTTGGACGGCTTCCAAGAGACCCAGTACTTC
CASSMLDGFQETQYF
>TRBV25-1|TRBD2|TRBJ2-3|NA
TGTGCCAGCAGTGAAACTAGCGGGAGGGCCAGGGCAGATACGCAGTATTTT
CASSETSGRARADTQYF
>TRBV30|TRBD1|TRBJ2-7|many
TGTGCCTGGAGTGCACGGTGGACAGGGGGAAACTACGAGCAGTACTTC
CAWSARWTGGNYEQYF
>TRBV29-1|TRBD1|TRBJ2-3|many
TGCAGCGTTTCAGGGGGAAATTGGCCCACAGATACGCAGTATTTT
CSVSGGNWPTDTQYF
>TRBV20-1|TRBD2|TRBJ2-3|many
TGCAGTGCTAGAGATGCTACTAGCGGGGGCACAGATACGCAGTATTTT
CSARDATSGGTDTQYF
>TRBV27|TRBD1|TRBJ2-6|many
TGTGCCAGCAAGGACAGGGGGCCACGTGAGGGGGCCAACGTCCTGACTTTC
CASKDRGPREGANVLTF
>TRBV20-1|NA|TRBJ2-7|NA
TGCAGTGCTAGAAGGCAGATAAGCTACGAGCAGTACTTC
CSARRQISYEQYF
>TRBV6-1|TRBD1|TRBJ1-2|NA
TGTGCCAGACGACAGGGGGCCGCATCTACTAACTATGGCTACACCTTC
CARRQGAASTNYGYTF
>TRBV28|NA|TRBJ1-2|many
TGTGCCAGCAGTTTGCATACAGGGTTCTATGGCTACACCTTC
CASSLHTGFYGYTF
>TRBV11-1|TRBD1|TRBJ2-7|many
TGTGCCAGCAGCCCTCGAGGGGGCCCCTACGAGCAGTACTTC
CASSPRGGPYEQYF
>TRBV19|NA|TRBJ1-2|few
TGTGCCAGTAAGAAGGAGACAGGTCTTCCTGCGGGCTACACCTTC
CASKKETGLPAGYTF
>TRBV11-2|NA|TRBJ1-5|many
TGTGCCAGCAGCTTAGCAGGGGCATCTGGCAATCAGCCCCAGCATTTT
CASSLAGASGNQPQHF
>TRBV6-1|NA|TRBJ1-6|NA
TGTGCCAGCAGTGGGAGGAAAACCTCCTATAATTCACCCCTCCACTTT
CASSGRKTSYNSPLHF
>TRBV27|TRBD2|TRBJ2-1|NA
TGTGCCAGCAGTCCCACTAGGGCGGGGGGTGAGCAGTTCTTC
CASSPTRAGGEQFF
>TRBV28|NA|TRBJ1-1|many
TGTGCCAGACCTTATAGGAACACTGAAGCTTTCTTT
CARPYRNTEAFF
>TRBV4-1|NA|TRBJ2-7|few
TGCGCCAGCAGCCAAGATAATAGGCCGGGACGAAACTTGTACGAGCAGTACTTC
CASSQDNRPGRNLYEQYF
>TRBV2|NA|TRBJ2-5|many
TGTGCCAGCAGTGAATTCAGGGCTGCCCAGGGCCAAGAGACCCAGTACTTC
CASSEFRAAQGQETQYF
>TRBV29-1|NA|TRBJ1-1|many
TGCAGCGTTGAAACCTCGTCTTACACTGAAGCTTTCTTT
CSVETSSYTEAFF
>TRBV2|NA|TRBJ2-3|many
TGTGCCAGCGATCAGGGGGATACGCAGTATTTT
CASDQGDTQYF
>TRBV6-1|TRBD1|TRBJ1-1|many
TGTGCCAGCAGTGAAGTACAGGGGAGGGCTTTCTTT
CASSEVQGRAFF
>TRBV12-5|NA|TRBJ2-1|NA
TGTGCTAGTGGTTTATTCAATGAGCAGTTCTTC
CASGLFNEQFF
>TRBV20-1|TRBD2|TRBJ2-1|NA
TGCAGTGCTAGAGATCTAAGGGGCGGGAGGGCCGCGGATGAGCAGTTCTTC
CSARDLRGGRAADEQFF
>TRBV6-1|NA|TRBJ1-1|many
TGTGCCAGCCACCAGGCGAGTGAAGCTTTCTTT
CASHQASEAFF
>TRBV20-1|TRBD2|TRBJ2-7|NA
TGCAGTGCTAGTTGGGCGGGGGCCTACGAGCAGTACTTC
CSASWAGAYEQYF
>TRBV24-1|NA|TRBJ2-5|many
TGTGCCACCAGTGATCCCCGGACTGAGGCCCAGTACTTC
CATSDPRTEAQYF
>TRBV28|NA|TRBJ1-2|many
TGTGCCAGCAGCCCCCCCCCGAACTATGGCTACACCTTC
CASSPPPNYGYTF
>TRBV30|TRBD1|TRBJ1-6|NA
TGTGCCTGGAGACAGCCCCTACGGGACAGCAATTCACCCCTCCACTTT
CAWRQPLRDSNSPLHF
>TRBV6-1|TRBD2|TRBJ2-7|many
TGTGCCAGCAGCCGAGGGAGGGGCTACGAGCAGTACTTC
CASSRGRGYEQYF
>TRBV11-3|TRBD2|TRBJ2-7|many
TGTGCCAGCAGTTCTAGCGGATGGGGGGGCGAGCAGTACTTC
CASSSSGWGGEQYF
>TRBV30|NA|TRBJ1-2|many
TGTGCCTGGTACGCCGGGGATCCTGATGGCTACACCTTC
CAWYAGDPDGYTF
>TRBV27|TRBD2|TRBJ2-7|NA
TGTGGGACTAGACCGGACCCCTACGAGCAGTACTTC
CGTRPDPYEQYF
>TRBV29-1|TRBD2|TRBJ2-3|many
TGCAGCGTTGAATTACTAGCGGAAGGAGCAGATACGCAGTATTTT
CSVELLAEGADTQYF
>TRBV11-2|NA|TRBJ2-7|many
TGTGCCAGCAGCCCGCGGCCCCTCAGACAGGCCCCGGGCGAGCAGTACTTC
CASSPRPLRQAPGEQYF
>TRBV28|TRBD1|TRBJ1-2|many
TGTGCCAGCAGTTACGGGACAGGGAGAGGGCCTGGCTATGGCTACACCTTC
CASSYGTGRGPGYGYTF
>TRBV12-3/TRBV12-4|NA|TRBJ2-7|few
TGTGCCAGCCGTTTCGCCACCTACGAGCAGTACTTC
CASRFATYEQYF
>TRBV7-8|NA|TRBJ2-5|many
TGTGCCAGCAGCTTAATAGGCCTCGGGACTCTCCAAGAGACCCAGTACTTC
CASSLIGLGTLQETQYF
>TRBV7-8|NA|TRBJ1-5|many
TGTGCCAGCAGCCCCCACCCAGGGTATAGCAATCAGCCCCAGCATTTT
CASSPHPGYSNQPQHF
>TRBV9|TRBD2|TRBJ2-7|many
TGTGCCAGCAGCCCCCGTTCGAGCGGGGGAGCCTACGAGCAGTACTTC
CASSPRSSGGAYEQYF